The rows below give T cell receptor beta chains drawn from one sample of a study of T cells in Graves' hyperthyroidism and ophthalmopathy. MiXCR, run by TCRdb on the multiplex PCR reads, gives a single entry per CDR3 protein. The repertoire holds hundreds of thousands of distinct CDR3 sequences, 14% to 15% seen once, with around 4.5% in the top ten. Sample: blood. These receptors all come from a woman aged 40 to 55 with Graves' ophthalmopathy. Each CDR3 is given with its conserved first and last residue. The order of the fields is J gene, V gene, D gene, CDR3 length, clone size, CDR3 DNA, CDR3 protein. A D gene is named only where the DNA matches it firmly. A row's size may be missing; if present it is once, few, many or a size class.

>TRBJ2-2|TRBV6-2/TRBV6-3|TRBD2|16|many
TGTGCCGGCAGTTACTCAGCGGGAGGGAACACCGGGGAGCTGTTTTTT
CAGSYSAGGNTGELFF
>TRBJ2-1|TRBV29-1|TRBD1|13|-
TGCAGCGTTGGGCAGGGGGCCCCCCCTGAGCAGTTCTTC
CSVGQGAPPEQFF
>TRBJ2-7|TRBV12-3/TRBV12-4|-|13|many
TGTGCCAGCAGTTCAGCTTCGGGCGGACTGGTGTACTTC
CASSSASGGLVYF
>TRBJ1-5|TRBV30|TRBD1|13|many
TGTGCCTGGACACAGGGGGCAAGCCAGCCCCAGCATTTT
CAWTQGASQPQHF
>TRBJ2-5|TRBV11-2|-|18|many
TGTGCCAGCAGCTCAAATAGACCGGCGGGACTCGGGGTTGAGACCCAGTACTTC
CASSSNRPAGLGVETQYF
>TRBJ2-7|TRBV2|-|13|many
TGTGCCAGCCTCCCCATGGACAGCTACGAGCAGTACTTC
CASLPMDSYEQYF
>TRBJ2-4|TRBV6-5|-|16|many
TGTGCCAGCAGTTACGGGCCGGGTTCCTCCAAAAACATTCAGTACTTC
CASSYGPGSSKNIQYF
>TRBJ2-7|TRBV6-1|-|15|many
TGTGCCAGCAGTGAAGGGACGGTCCTTTCCTACGAGCAGTACTTC
CASSEGTVLSYEQYF
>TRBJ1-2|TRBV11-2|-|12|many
TGTGCCAGCAGCCCCGAGGGATGTGGCTACACCTTC
CASSPEGCGYTF
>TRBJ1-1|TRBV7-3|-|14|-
TGTGCCAGCAGCTTATCGTCGGGCGGCACCAAAGCTTTCTTT
CASSLSSGGTKAFF
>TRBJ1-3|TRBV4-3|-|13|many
TGCGCCAGCAGCCAAGAATTGGAAAACACCATATATTTT
CASSQELENTIYF
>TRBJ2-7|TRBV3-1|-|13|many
TGTGCCAGCAGCCAAGATGTTGACAGTTGGCAGTACTTC
CASSQDVDSWQYF
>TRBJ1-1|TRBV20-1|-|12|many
TGCAGTGCTTCTGAGAGTCCCACTGAAGCTTTCTTT
CSASESPTEAFF
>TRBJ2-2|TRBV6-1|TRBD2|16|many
TGTGCCAGCACCTTCCTAGCGGGAGGGCCCACCGGGGAGCTGTTTTTT
CASTFLAGGPTGELFF
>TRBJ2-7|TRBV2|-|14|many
TGTGCCAGCAGTTTGTGGACAAGCTCCTACGAGCAGTACTTC
CASSLWTSSYEQYF
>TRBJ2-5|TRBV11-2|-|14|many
TGTGCCAGCAGCTTAGAAGAGGACCGGGAGACCCAGTACTTC
CASSLEEDRETQYF
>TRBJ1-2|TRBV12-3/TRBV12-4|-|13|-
TGTGCCAGCAGGCCGACAGCTAACTATGGCTACACCTTC
CASRPTANYGYTF
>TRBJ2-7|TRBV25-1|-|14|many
TGTGCCAGCAGCCGAGGGACGAGGGGCTACGAGCAGTACTTC
CASSRGTRGYEQYF
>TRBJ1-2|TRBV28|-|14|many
TGTGCCAGCAGATATGGCCGGGGGAACTATGGCTACACCTTC
CASRYGRGNYGYTF
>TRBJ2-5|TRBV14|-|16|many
TGTGCCAGCAGCCCAGGCCTTCGGACAGACCAAGAGACCCAGTACTTC
CASSPGLRTDQETQYF
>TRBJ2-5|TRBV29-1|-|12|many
TGCAGCGTTAGGGGAAGCCAAGAGACCCAGTACTTC
CSVRGSQETQYF
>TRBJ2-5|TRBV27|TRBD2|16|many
TGTGCCAGCAGTCCCCGGACTAGCGGGTCTCAAGAGACCCAGTACTTC
CASSPRTSGSQETQYF
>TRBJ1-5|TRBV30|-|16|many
TGTGCCTGGAGTTCCCCCCGGGACATTAGCAATCAGCCCCAGCATTTT
CAWSSPRDISNQPQHF
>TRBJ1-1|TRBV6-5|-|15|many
TGTGCCAGCAGTTACTCCAGGGGTGGCGACACTGAAGCTTTCTTT
CASSYSRGGDTEAFF
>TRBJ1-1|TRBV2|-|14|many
TGTGCCAGCAAGAGTGACAGGATGAACACTGAAGCTTTCTTT
CASKSDRMNTEAFF
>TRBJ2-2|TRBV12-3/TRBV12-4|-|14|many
TGTGCCAGCAGTTTGAGTACAGGCCGAGGGGAGCTGTTTTTT
CASSLSTGRGELFF
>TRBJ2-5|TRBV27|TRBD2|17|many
TGTGCCAGCAGTCCCGGGACTAGCGGGAGGGCCGGGGAGACCCAGTACTTC
CASSPGTSGRAGETQYF
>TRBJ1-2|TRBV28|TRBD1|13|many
TGTGCCACCCAACAGGGGGCCACCTATGGCTACACCTTC
CATQQGATYGYTF
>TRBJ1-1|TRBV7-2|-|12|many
TGTGCCAGCAGCTTAGGGGAGCCGGGGGCTTTCTTT
CASSLGEPGAFF
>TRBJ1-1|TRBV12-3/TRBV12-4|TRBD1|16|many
TGTGCCAGCAGTTTACGACCGGGACAGGGGGTAACTGAAGCTTTCTTT
CASSLRPGQGVTEAFF
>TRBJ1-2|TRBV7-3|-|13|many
TGTGCCAGCAGATTCAGGGTTACCTATGGCTACACCTTC
CASRFRVTYGYTF
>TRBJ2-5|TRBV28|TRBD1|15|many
TGTGCCAGCAGTGCCAGGGGGTTCGACACCGAGACCCAGTACTTC
CASSARGFDTETQYF
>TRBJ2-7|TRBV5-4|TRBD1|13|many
TGTGCCAGCAGCTGGGACAGGGCGGGTGAGCAGTACTTC
CASSWDRAGEQYF
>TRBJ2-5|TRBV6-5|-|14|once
TGTGCCAGCAGTTACCGGTGGGAGCAAGAGACCCAGTACTTC
CASSYRWEQETQYF
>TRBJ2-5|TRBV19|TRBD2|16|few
TGTGCCAGTAGTAAGGAGCGGGGAGAGGGCCAAGAGACCCAGTACTTC
CASSKERGEGQETQYF
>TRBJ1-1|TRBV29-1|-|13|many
TGCAGCGTCCCCAACCTGGGGGCGGGGGGAGCTTTCTTT
CSVPNLGAGGAFF
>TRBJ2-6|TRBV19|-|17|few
TGTGCCAGTAGTTTCTTTGGTATGGGCTCTGGGGCCAACGTCCTGACTTTC
CASSFFGMGSGANVLTF
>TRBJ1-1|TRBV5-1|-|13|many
TGCGCCAGCAGCGTAAGGATGAACACTGAAGCTTTCTTT
CASSVRMNTEAFF
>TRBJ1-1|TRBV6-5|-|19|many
TGTGCCAGCAGACCGTCCTTAACCCACAGCGACGGGTATAACACTGAAGCTTTCTTT
CASRPSLTHSDGYNTEAFF
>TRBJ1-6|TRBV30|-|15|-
TGTGCCTGGAGCCCAACTCCCCCGGGGCATTCACCCCTCCACTTT
CAWSPTPPGHSPLHF
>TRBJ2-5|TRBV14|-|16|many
TGTGCCAGCAGCCAAGTTAGGCAACCGTACCAAGAGACCCAGTACTTC
CASSQVRQPYQETQYF
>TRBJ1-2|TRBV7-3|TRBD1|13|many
TGTGCCAGCAGCTTAGACAGGGAAAATGGCTACACCTTC
CASSLDRENGYTF
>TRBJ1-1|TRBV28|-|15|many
TGTGCCAGCAGTTTATGGGCGGAGGGACATATCGAAGCTTTCTTT
CASSLWAEGHIEAFF
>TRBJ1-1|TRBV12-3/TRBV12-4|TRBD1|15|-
TGTGCCAGCACCAGGACAGGGTTTCGGGACGCTGAAGCTTTCTTT
CASTRTGFRDAEAFF